Shown below are 3 T cell receptor beta chains from a single sample sequenced in a study of early T cells in non-severe SARS-CoV-2 infection. A single record per CDR3 protein comes from TCRdb applying MiXCR to the 5' RACE reads. In the table there are about 81,000 distinct CDR3 sequences, 13% to 15% of which are singletons. Sequencing was carried out using whole blood. The receptors here all came from an adult who was a healthcare worker with PCR-confirmed SARS-CoV-2 infection or an uninfected control (not recorded which).

The chain uses TRBV20-1 and TRBJ2-3; 8 bases match TRBD1. Germline V gives CDR1 DFQATT, CDR2 SNEGSKA (reference sequence). Unmatched junction bases numbered 7, after V lost 0 bases and J lost 2 bases. This CDR3 spans 16 amino acids. CDR3 sequence (DNA): TGCAGTGCTAGAGATCTTCGGACAGGGCACACAGATACGCAGTATTTT. The encoded protein is CSARDLRTGHTDTQYF.

This chain connects TRBV6-4 to TRBJ2-1; 11 bases line up with TRBD2. Looked up from germline, CDR1 is MRHNA and CDR2 is SNTAGT. The CDR3 is 16 amino acids. The V segment lost 5 bases and the J segment 9 bases; nucleotides outside the gene matches: 12. The CDR3 sequence: CASSQVAGGPFLEQFF. DNA of the CDR3: TGTGCCAGCAGTCAAGTAGCGGGGGGGCCTTTTCTTGAGCAGTTCTTC.

The sample holds a few counts of this clonotype. The chain carries TRBV9 and TRBJ1-4; tentative D call: TRBD1 (5 bases). Germline CDR1 reads SGDLS; CDR2 reads YYNGEE. The CDR3 has 15 residues. The V gene lost 3 bases and the J gene lost 7 bases, with 16 bases spanning the gap. DNA for the CDR3: TGTGCCAGCAGCGAGGGGACGAGCCCCCTTGAAAAACTGTTTTTT. It yields the protein CASSEGTSPLEKLFF.